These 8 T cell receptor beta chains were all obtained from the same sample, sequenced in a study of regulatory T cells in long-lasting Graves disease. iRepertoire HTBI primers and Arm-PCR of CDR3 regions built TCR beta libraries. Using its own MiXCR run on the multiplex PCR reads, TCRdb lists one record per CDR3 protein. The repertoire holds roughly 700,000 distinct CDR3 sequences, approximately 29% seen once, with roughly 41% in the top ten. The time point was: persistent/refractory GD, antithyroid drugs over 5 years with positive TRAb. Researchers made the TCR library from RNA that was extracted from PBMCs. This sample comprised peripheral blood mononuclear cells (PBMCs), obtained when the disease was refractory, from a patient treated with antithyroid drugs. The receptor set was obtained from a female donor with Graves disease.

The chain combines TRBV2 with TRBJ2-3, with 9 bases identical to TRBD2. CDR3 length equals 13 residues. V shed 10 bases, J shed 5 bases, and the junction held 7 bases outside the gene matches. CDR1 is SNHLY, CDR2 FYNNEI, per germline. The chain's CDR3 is CATAGLARDTQYF. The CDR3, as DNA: TGTGCCACCGCTGGACTAGCGCGAGATACGCAGTATTTT.

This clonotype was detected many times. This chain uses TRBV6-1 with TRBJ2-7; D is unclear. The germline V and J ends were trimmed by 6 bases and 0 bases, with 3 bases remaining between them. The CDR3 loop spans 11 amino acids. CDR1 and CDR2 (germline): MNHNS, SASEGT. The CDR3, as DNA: TGTGCCAGCAGGAACTCCTACGAGCAGTACTTC. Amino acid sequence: CASRNSYEQYF.

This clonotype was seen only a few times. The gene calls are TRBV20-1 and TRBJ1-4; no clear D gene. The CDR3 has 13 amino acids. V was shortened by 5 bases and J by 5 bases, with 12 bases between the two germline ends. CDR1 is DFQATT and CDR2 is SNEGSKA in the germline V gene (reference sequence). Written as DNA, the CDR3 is TGCAGTGCTGACCGGGCCCGAAATGAAAAACTGTTTTTT. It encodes CSADRARNEKLFF.

As DNA, the CDR3 is TGTGCCAGCACGAAGGAGCTTTATAGCAATCAGCCCCAGCATTTT. This encodes CASTKELYSNQPQHF. This chain joins TRBV6-2 or TRBV6-3 and TRBJ1-5; D remains unclear. V lost 7 bases to trimming and J lost 0 bases, with 13 bases between them. This CDR3 comprises 15 residues. Germline values: CDR1 MNHEY, CDR2 SVGEGT.

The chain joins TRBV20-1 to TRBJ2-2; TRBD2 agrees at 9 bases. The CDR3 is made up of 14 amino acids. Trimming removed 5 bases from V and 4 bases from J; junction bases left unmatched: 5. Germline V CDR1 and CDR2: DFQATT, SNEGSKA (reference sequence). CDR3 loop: CSAQAGGSTGELFF. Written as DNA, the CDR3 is TGCAGTGCTCAAGCGGGAGGTTCCACCGGGGAGCTGTTTTTT.

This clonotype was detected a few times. For the CDR3, the DNA is TGCGCCAGCAGCTTGGAGAAGCACAGGGGTAATTCACCCCTCCACTTT. Protein sequence: CASSLEKHRGNSPLHF. The chain combines TRBV5-1 with TRBJ1-6; 7 positions agree with TRBD1. Germline V gene sequence: CDR1 SGHRS, CDR2 YFSETQ. The ends lost 0 bases at V and 6 bases at J; junction bases unmatched: 6. This CDR3 region has 16 residues.

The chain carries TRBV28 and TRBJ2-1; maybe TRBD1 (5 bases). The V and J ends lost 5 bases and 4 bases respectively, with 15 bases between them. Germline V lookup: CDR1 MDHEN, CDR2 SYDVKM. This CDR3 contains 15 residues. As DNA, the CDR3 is TGTGCCAGCAGTGATCAGGGTTTTCGGTACAATGAGCAGTTCTTC. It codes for CASSDQGFRYNEQFF.

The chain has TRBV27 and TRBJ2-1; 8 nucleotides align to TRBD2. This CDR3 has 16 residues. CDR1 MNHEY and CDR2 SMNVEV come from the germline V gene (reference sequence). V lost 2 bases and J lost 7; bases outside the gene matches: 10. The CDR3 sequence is CASSLPPGTSFNEQFF. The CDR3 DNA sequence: TGTGCCAGCAGTTTACCCCCCGGGACTAGTTTTAATGAGCAGTTCTTC.